This T cell receptor (beta chain) was identified during a study of T cells in Graves' hyperthyroidism and ophthalmopathy. Only a few counts were recorded for this clonotype. Trimming left V 4 bases short and J 3 bases short, with 16 bases between. The CDR3 length is 15 residues. CDR1 SGHTS and CDR2 YDEGEE come from the germline V gene. Amplification of TCR beta CDR3 regions used RNA as the template. First-round RT-PCR targeting the TCR CDR3 was performed with the HTBI primer set. TCRdb passed the multiplex PCR reads through MiXCR, listing each CDR3 protein once. The data contain about 410,000 distinct CDR3 sequences, about 14% of them singletons.

The chain recombines TRBV5-8 with TRBJ2-5; possibly TRBD2 for D (7 bases). This TCR was recovered from a woman aged 30 to 39 with Graves' ophthalmopathy. Sequencing used blood. CDR3 sequence: CASSLQGGRKETQYF. The CDR3 DNA reads TGTGCCAGCAGCCTACAGGGAGGGCGAAAAGAGACCCAGTACTTC.